This T cell receptor beta chain was captured in a study of shared clonotypes between healthy human individuals. Study overall: Aged between 18 and 49, the donors were a couple of women and a few men.

With regard to this clone: Its antigen is unknown. Other DNA sequences in the sample encode the same CDR3.

Profiling relied on immunoSEQ multiplex PCR, and the TCRdb table lists in-frame clones only, not all of them. The data contain 2 million to 2.5 million clones, 85% to 95% of them singletons. Study-wide results and limits: Larger richness was generally estimated for naive than memory subsets.

The CDR3 extends over 14 amino acids. Germline V gives CDR1 SGDLS, CDR2 YYNGEE. J gave up 3 bases and V 3 bases, and 1 base lay outside the gene matches. V gene TRBV9 combines with J gene TRBJ1-3, with 9 bases lining up with TRBD1. The sequenced sample consisted of naive CD4+ T cells from PBMCs. Indicated subset: CD45RA+ positively selected. This sequence originates from a man younger than 35 in good health. Some clones in this sample may be carry-over from other donors' samples. The CDR3 loop reads CASSATGGGNTIYF. The DNA for the CDR3 is TGTGCCAGCAGCGCGACAGGGGGTGGAAACACCATATATTTT.